This T cell receptor (beta chain) was sequenced for a study of T-cell reconstitution after alpha-beta-depleted transplantation in children. In germline, CDR1 is LGHDT, CDR2 YNNKEL (reference sequence). Trimming removed 1 base at V and 6 bases at J, with 10 bases between. This CDR3 is built from 14 residues. About this clonotype itself: The antigen is unknown.

The TCRbeta library incorporated unique molecular identifiers. MiXCR, run by TCRdb on the PCR reads, gives a single entry per CDR3 protein. The sample records about a million distinct CDR3 sequences, about 31% being singletons. Overall study findings and caveats: Some patients showed high day-60 TCRbeta diversity, which derived from surviving recipient T cells and thymic progenitors.

This sequence originates from a boy younger than two who had a stem cell transplant for SCID, so the T cells may come from the graft donor. Sequencing used PBMCs, mostly from graft donor cells, obtained 360 days after TCRalphabeta/CD19-depleted stem cell transplant. V is TRBV3-1 and J is TRBJ2-4, with D perhaps given as TRBD1 or TRBD2 (5 bases each). CDR3 sequence (DNA): TGTGCCAGCAGCCAAGTGTATGGGACAAACATTCAGTACTTC. Protein: CASSQVYGTNIQYF.